This entry describes one T cell receptor (beta chain). A much larger clone lies one base from this, so it may be a read error. This entry is derived from a study of T cells in Graves' hyperthyroidism and ophthalmopathy. It was RNA transcripts that yielded the amplified TCR beta CDR3 regions. TCR CDR3 underwent first-round RT-PCR with the HTBI primer set. MiXCR, run by TCRdb on the multiplex PCR reads, gives a single entry per CDR3 protein. The data hold roughly 700,000 distinct CDR3 sequences, with roughly 15% observed a single time. V gave up 8 bases and J gave up 10 bases; unmatched junction bases: 7. The CDR3 has 12 residues. Germline V gene data show CDR1 as MNHEY and CDR2 as SVGEGT.

The source of this sequence is a woman aged 18-35 years with Graves' hyperthyroidism. Sequencing was performed on blood. The J gene is TRBJ2-1, the V gene TRBV6-2 or TRBV6-3; 8 nucleotides agree with TRBD2. Written as DNA, the CDR3 is TGTGCCAGCCTACGGGAGGGGAGCGAGCAGTTCTTC. This gives the protein CASLREGSEQFF.